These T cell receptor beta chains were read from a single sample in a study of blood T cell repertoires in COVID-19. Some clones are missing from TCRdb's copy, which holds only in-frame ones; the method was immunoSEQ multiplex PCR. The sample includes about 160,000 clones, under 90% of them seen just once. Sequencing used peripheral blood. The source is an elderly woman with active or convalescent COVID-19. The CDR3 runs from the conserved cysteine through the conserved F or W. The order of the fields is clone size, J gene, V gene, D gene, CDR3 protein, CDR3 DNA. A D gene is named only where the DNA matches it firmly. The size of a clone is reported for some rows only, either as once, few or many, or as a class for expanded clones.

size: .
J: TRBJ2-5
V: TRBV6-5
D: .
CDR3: CASSTSGSLYF
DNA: TGTGCCAGCAGCACCTCAGGGTCCCTGTACTTC

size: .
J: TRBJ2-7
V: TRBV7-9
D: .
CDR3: CASSPQDYYEQYF
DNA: TGTGCCAGCAGTCCTCAAGACTATTACGAGCAGTACTTC

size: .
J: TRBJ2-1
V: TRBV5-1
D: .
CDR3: CASSLATNNEQFF
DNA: TGCGCCAGCAGCTTGGCCACAAACAATGAGCAGTTCTTC

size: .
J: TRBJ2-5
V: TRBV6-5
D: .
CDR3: CAGRLRAGQETQYF
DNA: TGTGCCGGACGACTAAGGGCAGGTCAAGAGACCCAGTACTTC

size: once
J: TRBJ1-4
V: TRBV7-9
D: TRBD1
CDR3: CASSDRERGTNEKLFF
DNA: TGTGCCAGCAGCGACAGGGAGAGGGGCACTAATGAAAAACTGTTTTTT

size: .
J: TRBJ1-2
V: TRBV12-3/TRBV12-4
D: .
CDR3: CASSFWAYGYTF
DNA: TGTGCCAGCAGTTTTTGGGCGTATGGCTACACCTTC

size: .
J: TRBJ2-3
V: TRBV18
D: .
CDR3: CATAVGTDTQYF
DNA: TGTGCCACCGCAGTCGGCACAGATACGCAGTATTTT

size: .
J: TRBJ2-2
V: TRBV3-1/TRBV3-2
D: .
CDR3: CASSQSRAPGELFF
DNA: TGTGCCAGCAGCCAATCGAGGGCCCCCGGGGAGCTGTTTTTT

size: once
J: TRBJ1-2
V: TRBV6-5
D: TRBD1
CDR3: CASRTGGDYGYTF
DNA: TGTGCCAGCAGGACAGGGGGCGACTATGGCTACACCTTC

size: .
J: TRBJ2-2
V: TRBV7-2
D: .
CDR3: CASSFWGRGPTGELFF
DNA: TGTGCCAGCAGCTTCTGGGGGCGAGGACCCACCGGGGAGCTGTTTTTT

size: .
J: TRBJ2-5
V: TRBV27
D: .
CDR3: CASSLGPSRETQYF
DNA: TGTGCCAGCAGTTTGGGCCCTTCGCGAGAGACCCAGTACTTC

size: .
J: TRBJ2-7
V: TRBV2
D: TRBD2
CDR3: CASRTTSGRAYEQYF
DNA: TGTGCCAGCAGGACCACTAGCGGGAGGGCCTACGAGCAGTACTTC

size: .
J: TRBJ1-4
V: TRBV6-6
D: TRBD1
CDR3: CASSLIQGAVEKLFF
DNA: TGTGCCAGCAGTCTAATACAGGGGGCGGTGGAAAAACTGTTTTTT

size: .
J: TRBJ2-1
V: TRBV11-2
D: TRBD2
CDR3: CASNPSGRGNNEQFF
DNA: TGTGCCAGCAACCCATCCGGGAGGGGAAACAATGAGCAGTTCTTC

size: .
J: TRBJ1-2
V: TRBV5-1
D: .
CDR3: CASSLTPFSGYGYTF
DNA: TGCGCCAGCAGCTTGACACCTTTCTCGGGGTATGGCTACACCTTC

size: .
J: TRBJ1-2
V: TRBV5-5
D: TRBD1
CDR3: CASSQTGQYGYTF
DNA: TGTGCCAGCAGCCAGACAGGGCAATATGGCTACACCTTC

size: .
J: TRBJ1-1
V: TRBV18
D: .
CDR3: CASSQNTGYDTEAFF
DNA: TGTGCCAGCTCGCAAAACACAGGGTACGACACTGAAGCTTTCTTT

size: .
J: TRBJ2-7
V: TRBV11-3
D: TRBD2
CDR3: CASSSGLAGEQYF
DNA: TGTGCCAGCAGCTCCGGACTAGCGGGGGAGCAGTACTTC

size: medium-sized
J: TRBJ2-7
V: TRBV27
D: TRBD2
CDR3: CASSLGLVYEQYF
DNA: TGTGCCAGCAGTTTGGGACTAGTCTACGAGCAGTACTTC

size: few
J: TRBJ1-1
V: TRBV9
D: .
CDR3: CASSVRGRDTEAFF
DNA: TGTGCCAGCAGCGTCAGAGGCAGGGACACTGAAGCTTTCTTT

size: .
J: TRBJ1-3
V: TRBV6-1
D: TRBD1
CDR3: CASSDGTVSLSGNTIYF
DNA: TGTGCCAGCAGTGATGGGACAGTTTCTCTTTCTGGAAACACCATATATTTT

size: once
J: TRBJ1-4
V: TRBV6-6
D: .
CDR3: CASRRRGAPNEKLFF
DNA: TGTGCCAGCAGGCGACGGGGAGCTCCTAATGAAAAACTGTTTTTT

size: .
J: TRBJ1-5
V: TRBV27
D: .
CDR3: CASSPWGRELSQPQHF
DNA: TGTGCCAGCAGTCCCTGGGGCAGGGAACTAAGTCAGCCCCAGCATTTT

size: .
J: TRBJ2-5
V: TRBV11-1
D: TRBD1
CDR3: CASSPGTVQETQYF
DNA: TGTGCCAGCAGCCCCGGGACAGTGCAAGAGACCCAGTACTTC

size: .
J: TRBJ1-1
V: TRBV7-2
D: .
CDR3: CASSQTANTEAFF
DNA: TGTGCCAGCAGCCAGACTGCCAACACTGAAGCTTTCTTT

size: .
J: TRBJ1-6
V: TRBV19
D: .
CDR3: CASSSHRVDGSPLHF
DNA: TGTGCCAGTAGTTCTCACAGGGTAGATGGTTCACCCCTCCACTTT